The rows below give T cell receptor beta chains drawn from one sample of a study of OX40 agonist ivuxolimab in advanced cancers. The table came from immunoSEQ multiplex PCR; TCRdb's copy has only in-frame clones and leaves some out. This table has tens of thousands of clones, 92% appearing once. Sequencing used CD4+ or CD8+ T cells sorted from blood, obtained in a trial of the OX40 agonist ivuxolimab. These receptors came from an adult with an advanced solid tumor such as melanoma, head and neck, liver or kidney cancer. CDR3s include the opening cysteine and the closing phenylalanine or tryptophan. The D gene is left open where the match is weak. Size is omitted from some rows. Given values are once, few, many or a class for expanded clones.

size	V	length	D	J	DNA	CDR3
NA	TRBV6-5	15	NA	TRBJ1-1	TGTGCCAGCAGTTACGCAGGGGAGGGTCGCACTGAAGCTTTCTTT	CASSYAGEGRTEAFF
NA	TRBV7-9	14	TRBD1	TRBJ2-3	TGTGCCAGCCAAGACAGGGGCCTAGCAGATACGCAGTATTTT	CASQDRGLADTQYF
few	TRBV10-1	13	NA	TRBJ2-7	TGCGCCAGCAGCCCATCGGGGGACTACGAGCAGTACTTC	CASSPSGDYEQYF
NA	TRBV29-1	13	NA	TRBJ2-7	TGCAGCGTCGAAACGTCTAGCTCCTACGAGCAGTACTTC	CSVETSSSYEQYF
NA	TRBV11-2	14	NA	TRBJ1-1	TGTGCCAGCAGCTTAGATTACGCGTCCACTGAAGCTTTCTTT	CASSLDYASTEAFF
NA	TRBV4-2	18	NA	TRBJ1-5	TGTGCCAGCAGCCAAGATTTACGTGAGGAAGATAGCAATCAGCCCCAGCATTTT	CASSQDLREEDSNQPQHF
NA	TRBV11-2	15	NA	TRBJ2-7	TGTGCCAGCAGCGATAAGACGGGGGTGCCCTACGAGCAGTACTTC	CASSDKTGVPYEQYF
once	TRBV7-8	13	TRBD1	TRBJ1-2	TGTGCCAGCAGCTCGACAGGGACGTACGGCTACACCTTC	CASSSTGTYGYTF
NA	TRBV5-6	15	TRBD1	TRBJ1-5	TGTGCCAGCAGCGTGGGGACAGGGGTTTTTGCACCCCAGCATTTT	CASSVGTGVFAPQHF
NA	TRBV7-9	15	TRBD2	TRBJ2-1	TGTGCCAGCAGCTTGGAGCTAGCGGGGGTGGATGAGCAGTTCTTC	CASSLELAGVDEQFF
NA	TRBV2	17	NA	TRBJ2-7	TGTGCCAGCAGTGAGGGGTTAACAGGGTGGGACTCCTACGAGCAGTACTTC	CASSEGLTGWDSYEQYF
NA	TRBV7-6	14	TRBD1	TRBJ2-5	TGTGCCAGCAGCTTGTTGGGACAGCGGGAGACCCAGTACTTC	CASSLLGQRETQYF
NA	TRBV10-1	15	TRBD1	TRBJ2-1	TGCGCCAGCAGTGTCCTACTCGGACAGGGCAATGAGCAGTTCTTC	CASSVLLGQGNEQFF
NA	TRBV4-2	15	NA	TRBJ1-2	TGTGCCAGCAGCCCGGACCTCGCCCCTTCCTATGGCTACACCTTC	CASSPDLAPSYGYTF
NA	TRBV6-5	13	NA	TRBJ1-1	TGTGCCAGCAGTTACTCGACCGGGTATCGAGCTTTCTTT	CASSYSTGYRAFF
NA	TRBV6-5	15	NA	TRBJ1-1	TGTGCCAGCAGTTACGCGGGGGGCTGGGGCACTGAAGCTTTCTTT	CASSYAGGWGTEAFF
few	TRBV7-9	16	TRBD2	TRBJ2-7	TGTGCCAGCAGCTCCCCCGGACTAGCGGCCCCCTACGAGCAGTACTTC	CASSSPGLAAPYEQYF
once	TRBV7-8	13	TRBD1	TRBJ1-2	TGTGCCAGCAGCGAGACAGGGAACTATGGCTACACCTTC	CASSETGNYGYTF
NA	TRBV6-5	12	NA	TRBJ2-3	TGTGCCAGCAGGCAGGGGACAGATACGCAGTATTTT	CASRQGTDTQYF
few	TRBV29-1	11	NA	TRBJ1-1	TGCAGCGTCCTCGAGGGACTTGAAGCTTTCTTT	CSVLEGLEAFF
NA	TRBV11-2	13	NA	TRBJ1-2	TGTGCCAGCAGCCCCCCGACGTTCTATGGCTACACCTTC	CASSPPTFYGYTF
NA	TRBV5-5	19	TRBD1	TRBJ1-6	TGTGCCAGCAGCCCCATAACGGCAGGGGGCTTAGAGGCTAATTCACCCCTCCACTTT	CASSPITAGGLEANSPLHF
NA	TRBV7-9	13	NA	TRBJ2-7	TGTGCCAGCAGCCGTGGCGAACGCTACGAGCAGTACTTC	CASSRGERYEQYF
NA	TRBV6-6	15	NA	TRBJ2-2	TGTGCCAGCAGTTACAGCGGGGACAGCACCGGGGAGCTGTTTTTT	CASSYSGDSTGELFF
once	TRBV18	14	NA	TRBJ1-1	TGTGCCAGCTCCTCTACAGGTTTGAACACTGAAGCTTTCTTT	CASSSTGLNTEAFF
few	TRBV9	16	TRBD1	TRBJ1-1	TGTGCCAGCAGCGTAGGGTTACAGGGGGGCACTGTTGAAGCTTTCTTT	CASSVGLQGGTVEAFF
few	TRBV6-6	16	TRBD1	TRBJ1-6	TGTGCCAGCAGTTCGACCGGGACAGCCTATAATTCACCCCTCCACTTT	CASSSTGTAYNSPLHF
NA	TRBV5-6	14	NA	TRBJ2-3	TGTGCCAGCAGCTCGAGTGGGACTTGGGATACGCAGTATTTT	CASSSSGTWDTQYF
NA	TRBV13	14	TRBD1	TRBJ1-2	TGTGCCAGCAGCTTGGACAGGGAGGCCTATGGCTACACCTTC	CASSLDREAYGYTF
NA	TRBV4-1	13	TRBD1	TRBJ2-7	TGCGCCAGCAGCCCCCGGGACAGCTACGAGCAGTACTTC	CASSPRDSYEQYF
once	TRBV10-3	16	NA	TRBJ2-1	TGTGCCATCAGTGAGTCGTGGCAGGGGCCCTACAATGAGCAGTTCTTC	CAISESWQGPYNEQFF
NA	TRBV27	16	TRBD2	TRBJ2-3	TGTGCCAGCGGTGATACTAGCGGGAAAAGCACAGATACGCAGTATTTT	CASGDTSGKSTDTQYF
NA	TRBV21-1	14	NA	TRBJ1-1	TGTGCCAGCAGCACGGGACAGGGGAAGACTGAAGCTTTCTTT	CASSTGQGKTEAFF
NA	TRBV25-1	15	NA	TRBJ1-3	TGTGCCAGCAGTGAATATCGGGAATCTGGAAACACCATATATTTT	CASSEYRESGNTIYF
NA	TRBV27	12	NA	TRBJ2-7	TGTGCCAGCAGGGGCGACTCCTACGAGCAGTACTTC	CASRGDSYEQYF
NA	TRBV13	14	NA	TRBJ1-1	TGTGCCAGCACCTTAAGACAGATTAACACTGAAGCTTTCTTT	CASTLRQINTEAFF
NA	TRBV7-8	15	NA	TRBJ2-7	TGTGCCAGCAGCTTGCCGTCCCGGGACGGCTACGAGCAGTACTTC	CASSLPSRDGYEQYF
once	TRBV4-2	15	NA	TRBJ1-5	TGTGCCAGCAGCCAAGATCTGAGTAGCAATCAGCCCCAGCATTTT	CASSQDLSSNQPQHF
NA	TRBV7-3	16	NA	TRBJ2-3	TGTGCCAGCAGCTTAATTGGGGGTAGTAGCACAGATACGCAGTATTTT	CASSLIGGSSTDTQYF
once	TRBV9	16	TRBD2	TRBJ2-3	TGTGCCAGCAGCGTCGGTACGGGGGGGATCACAGATACGCAGTATTTT	CASSVGTGGITDTQYF
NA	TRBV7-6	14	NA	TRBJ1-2	TGTGCCAGCAGCCCCCCCGGGGGTCGCTATGGCTACACCTTC	CASSPPGGRYGYTF
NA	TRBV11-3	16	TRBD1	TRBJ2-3	TGTGCCAGCAGCTTCCGACAGGGCCACCGGGGAGATACGCAGTATTTT	CASSFRQGHRGDTQYF
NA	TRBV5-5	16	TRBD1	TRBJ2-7	TGTGCCAGCAGCTTAGGGAGAGGGGGCTACCCCTACGAGCAGTACTTC	CASSLGRGGYPYEQYF
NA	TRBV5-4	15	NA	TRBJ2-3	TGTGCCAGCAGCCCCCCCGGGGGTCGCACAGATACGCAGTATTTT	CASSPPGGRTDTQYF
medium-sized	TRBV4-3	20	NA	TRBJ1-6	TGCGCCAGCAGCCAAGATTTGGATACAATTACCAGCTCCTATAATTCACCCCTCCACTTT	CASSQDLDTITSSYNSPLHF
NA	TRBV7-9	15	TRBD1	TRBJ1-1	TGTGCCAGCAGCAGCCCCGGGACAGGGCACACTGAAGCTTTCTTT	CASSSPGTGHTEAFF
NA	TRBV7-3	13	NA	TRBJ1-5	TGTGCCAGCAGCTCCTGGGGAGGCCAGCCCCAGCATTTT	CASSSWGGQPQHF
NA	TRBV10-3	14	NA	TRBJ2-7	TGTGCCATCAGGGGCTGGAGGGACTCCTACGAGCAGTACTTC	CAIRGWRDSYEQYF
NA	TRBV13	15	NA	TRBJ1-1	TGTGCCAGCAGCCCGACGGCGGGATTGAACACTGAAGCTTTCTTT	CASSPTAGLNTEAFF
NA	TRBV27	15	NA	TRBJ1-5	TGTGCCAGCAGTTTGTATCGAGGATACAATCAGCCCCAGCATTTT	CASSLYRGYNQPQHF
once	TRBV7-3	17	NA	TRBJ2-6	TGTGCCAGCAGCCAGTCGCGCTTACAAAGTCGGGCCAACGTCCTGACTTTC	CASSQSRLQSRANVLTF
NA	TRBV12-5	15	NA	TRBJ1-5	TGTGCTAGTGGTCCTCCCGACAGGCCCAATCAGCCCCAGCATTTT	CASGPPDRPNQPQHF
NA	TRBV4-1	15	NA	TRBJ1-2	TGCGCCAGCAGCCAAGGCGGGGGTGAGGGATATGGCTACACCTTC	CASSQGGGEGYGYTF
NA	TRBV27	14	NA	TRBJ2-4	TGTGCCAGCAGTTTGGGTGGAGGCGGAAACATTCAGTACTTC	CASSLGGGGNIQYF
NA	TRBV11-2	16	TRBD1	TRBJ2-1	TGTGCCAGCAGCCCCGGACAGGGCAAGCGCTACAATGAGCAGTTCTTC	CASSPGQGKRYNEQFF
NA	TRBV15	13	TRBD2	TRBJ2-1	TGTGCCACCAGCGCGACGGGGGGCAATGAGCAGTTCTTC	CATSATGGNEQFF
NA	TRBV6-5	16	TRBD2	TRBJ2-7	TGTGCCAGCAGTTACTCGAGCGGGGGGGCATTCTACGAGCAGTACTTC	CASSYSSGGAFYEQYF
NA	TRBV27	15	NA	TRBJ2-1	TGTGCCAGCAGTTTATCCGACGGATCCTACAATGAGCAGTTCTTC	CASSLSDGSYNEQFF
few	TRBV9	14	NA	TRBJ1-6	TGTGCCAGCAGCGTAGGGACCTATAATTCACCCCTCCACTTT	CASSVGTYNSPLHF
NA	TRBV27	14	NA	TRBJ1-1	TGTGCCAGCAGTACCTTACTTCAGAACACTGAAGCTTTCTTT	CASSTLLQNTEAFF